The 23 T cell receptor beta chains below were found in one sample sequenced in a study of human T cells and chemical hapten exposure. Time point reported: pre-sensitization, week 0. Treatment reported: therapeutic diphenylcyclopropenone sensitization with weekly scalp DPC. TCRdb re-called the RACE reads with MiXCR, one entry per CDR3 protein. The table shows 100,000 to 150,000 distinct CDR3 sequences, with approximately 13% occurring only once. This specimen consisted of whole blood, obtained in connection with sensitization to the hapten diphenylcyclopropenone (DPC). These TCRs come from a young woman with alopecia areata. Some clones in this sample may be carry-over from other donors' samples.

This clonotype was seen repeatedly, ten times or more. The chain couples TRBV19 to TRBJ1-5; 10 bases map to TRBD1. Germline-derived CDR1 and CDR2 are LNHDA and SQIVND (reference sequence). The CDR3 sequence is 13 residues long. Trimming removed 8 bases from V and 5 bases from J; junction bases left unmatched: 3. CDR3 region: CASGDRGHQPQHF. CDR3 DNA: TGTGCCAGTGGCGACAGGGGGCATCAGCCCCAGCATTTT. Drawing the rest from reference TRBV19 and TRBJ1-5, the complete variable domain is DGGITQSPKYLFRKEGQNVTLSCEQNLNHDAMYWYRQDPGQGLRLIYYSQIVNDFQKGDIAEGYSVSREKKESFPLTVTSAQKNPTAFYLCASGDRGHQPQHFGDGTRLSIL.

The sample holds a few counts of this clonotype. V gene TRBV16 combines with J gene TRBJ1-2; TRBD1 might be the D (5 bases). Trimming removed 4 bases at V and 4 bases at J, with 16 bases between. The CDR3 runs to 15 residues. Per the germline V gene, CDR1 is KGHSY and CDR2 is FQNENV. The CDR3 here is CASSLSPGHLYGYTF. CDR3 DNA: TGTGCCAGCAGCCTATCCCCGGGGCACCTCTATGGCTACACCTTC.

This clonotype was seen more than once but under ten times. V usage is TRBV20-1 and J usage is TRBJ2-7; 9 bases align to TRBD1. Germline V lookup: CDR1 DFQATT, CDR2 SNEGSKA (reference sequence). With V trimmed by 1 base and J by 1 base, 5 bases remained unmatched. The CDR3 consists of 15 residues. The CDR3, as DNA: TGCAGTGCTAGAGCCCCCGGGACAGGGTCCTACGAGCAGTACTTC. Encoded protein: CSARAPGTGSYEQYF.

The chain recombines TRBV7-6 with TRBJ2-1, with 13 bases matching TRBD2. CDR1 and CDR2 (germline): SGHVS, FNYEAQ. V was pared by 2 bases and J by 5 bases, with 9 bases of the junction left unmatched. This CDR3 has 18 amino acids. The CDR3 DNA reads TGTGCCAGCAGCTTAACTAGCGGGGGGGCAGGAACACACAATGAGCAGTTCTTC. Translated, it gives CASSLTSGGAGTHNEQFF.

This clonotype appeared many times. This sequence joins TRBV11-2 and TRBJ1-1; D is undetermined. Germline V gene data show CDR1 as SGHAT and CDR2 as FQNNGV. The CDR3 consists of 13 residues. V lost 1 base and J lost 5, with 8 bases in between. The CDR3 reads CASSLGWTTEAFF. In DNA form, the CDR3 reads TGTGCCAGCAGCTTAGGTTGGACGACTGAAGCTTTCTTT. The entire variable domain, with the rest obtained from reference TRBV11-2 and TRBJ1-1, is as follows: EAGVAQSPRYKIIEKRQSVAFWCNPISGHATLYWYQQILGQGPKLLIQFQNNGVVDDSQLPKDRFSAERLKGVDSTLKIQPAKLEDSAVYLCASSLGWTTEAFFGQGTRLTVV.

The gene calls are TRBV6-2 or TRBV6-3 and TRBJ2-7, with D perhaps TRBD2 (6 bases). CDR1 MNHEY and CDR2 SVGEGT come from the germline V gene. V was clipped by 6 bases and J by 3 bases, with 21 bases between them. CDR3 length: 16 residues. The chain's CDR3 is CASSQGRGLIFYEQYF. The DNA of the CDR3 is TGTGCCAGCAGCCAAGGGCGGGGACTTATCTTCTACGAGCAGTACTTC.

This clonotype was counted a few times. This chain links TRBV20-1 with TRBJ1-1, with a tentative D call TRBD1 (5 bases). CDR3 length: 13 residues. Trimming shortened V by 8 bases and J by 4 bases, and 17 bases separated the two germline ends. Germline values: CDR1 DFQATT, CDR2 SNEGSKA (reference sequence). The CDR3 region is CSLKGRAGTEAFF. For the CDR3, the DNA is TGCAGTCTGAAGGGCAGGGCGGGCACTGAAGCTTTCTTT.

This clonotype was seen a handful of times. The V and J genes are TRBV12-3 or TRBV12-4 and TRBJ1-3; D ambiguous. The CDR3 spans 11 residues. Trimming pared 3 bases from V and 11 bases from J, leaving 8 bases between. CDR3 amino acids: CASSLSQAIYF. The CDR3 region has the DNA TGTGCCAGCAGTTTGTCCCAGGCCATATATTTT.

This clonotype was counted a few times. In nucleotides, the CDR3 is TGTGCCAGCAGCCAAGTAGGACAGGGAGCCTACAATGAGCAGTTCTTC. This codes for CASSQVGQGAYNEQFF. The J gene is TRBJ2-1, the V gene TRBV14; 8 bases align to TRBD1. Looked up from germline, CDR1 is SGHDN and CDR2 is FVKESK. The CDR3 is made up of 16 amino acids. Unmatched junction bases numbered 4, after V lost 1 base and J lost 2 bases.

This clonotype was observed a few times. The chain carries TRBV12-3 or TRBV12-4 and TRBJ1-1; D call uncertain. The CDR3 spans 12 residues. Trimming pared 7 bases from V and 6 bases from J, leaving 12 bases between. In nucleotides, the CDR3 is TGTGCCAGCACCCAGAATCCCCCTGAAGCTTTCTTT. It specifies CASTQNPPEAFF.

This clonotype was seen more than once but under ten times. The J gene is TRBJ2-7, the V gene TRBV12-3 or TRBV12-4; no clear D gene. Trimming took 4 bases from V and 2 from J, leaving 15 bases between them. The CDR3 loop spans 15 amino acids. As DNA, the CDR3 is TGTGCCAGCAGTTCGAGGCCCGTCGGAACCTACGAGCAGTACTTC. Residues: CASSSRPVGTYEQYF.

This clonotype occurred many times. DNA for the CDR3: TGTGCCAGCAGCTTAGAGGGGGCCGGGGGCAATTCACCCCTCCACTTT. Its translation is CASSLEGAGGNSPLHF. The J gene is TRBJ1-6, the V gene TRBV7-9; TRBD1 aligns across 7 bases. The germline V gene has CDR1 SEHNR and CDR2 FQNEAQ (reference sequence). The CDR3 length is 16 residues. V trimming: 1 base; J trimming: 7 bases; junction bases outside the gene matches: 7.

This clonotype was counted a few times. The chain links TRBV7-9 to TRBJ2-7, with 7 bases lining up with TRBD2. From germline, CDR1 is SEHNR and CDR2 FQNEAQ (reference sequence). Losses at the gene ends were 5 bases for V and 3 bases for J; bases not matched to a gene: 16. The CDR3 length is 17 residues. This CDR3 is CASSPKGGLGAGYEQYF. The CDR3 DNA sequence: TGTGCCAGCAGCCCAAAGGGTGGACTAGGGGCGGGCTACGAGCAGTACTTC.

The chain carries TRBV9 and TRBJ2-7; possibly TRBD1 or TRBD2 for D (5 bases each). Germline values: CDR1 SGDLS, CDR2 YYNGEE. The CDR3 runs 15 residues. V gave up 4 bases and J gave up 6 bases, with 20 bases separating them. The DNA of the CDR3 is TGTGCCAGCAGCCCGCGGCCGGGGCAACTCCCCGAGCAGTACTTC. It translates to CASSPRPGQLPEQYF.

The chain employs TRBV29-1 and TRBJ1-2, with a weak D call TRBD1 (5 bases). Germline CDR1 reads SQVTM; CDR2 reads ANQGSEA. The V gene lost 8 bases and the J gene lost 6 bases, with 16 bases spanning the gap. The CDR3 runs to 12 residues. CDR3 loop: CSSAGGNDGYTF. As DNA, the CDR3 is TGCAGCTCTGCGGGGGGAAATGATGGCTACACCTTC.

This clonotype has a count of ten or more. The CDR3 nucleotides read TGCAGTGCTCGAAGCCTGATCAGCGATTATGAGCAGTTCTTC. Encoded protein: CSARSLISDYEQFF. This chain links TRBV20-1 with TRBJ2-1, with no clear D. CDR3 length: 14 amino acids. Germline V gives CDR1 DFQATT, CDR2 SNEGSKA (reference sequence). V was clipped by 5 bases and J by 8 bases, with 19 bases between them.

This clonotype was recorded many times. The J gene is TRBJ1-1, the V gene TRBV20-1, with D uncertain. The CDR3 totals 14 residues. The V end was cut by 1 base, the J end by 4 bases, with 13 bases between. The germline gives CDR1 DFQATT, CDR2 SNEGSKA (reference sequence). This CDR3 reads CSARVADGLTEAFF. In DNA form, the CDR3 reads TGCAGTGCTAGAGTTGCGGACGGCCTCACTGAAGCTTTCTTT.

The chain has TRBV11-3 and TRBJ2-3, with 9 bases aligning to TRBD2. CDR3 size: 17 residues. J lost 1 base, V lost 3 bases, and 8 bases had no gene match. Germline V lookup: CDR1 SGHNT, CDR2 YENEEA. The CDR3 protein is CASSLSLAGPGTDTQYF. The CDR3, as DNA: TGTGCCAGCAGCTTGAGTCTAGCGGGGCCCGGCACAGATACGCAGTATTTT.

J is TRBJ2-7 and V is TRBV4-3; maybe TRBD2 (6 bases). This CDR3 has 15 amino acids. V dropped 0 bases and J dropped 4 bases, with 13 bases sitting between them. Looked up from germline, CDR1 is LGHNA and CDR2 is YSLEER. The chain's CDR3 is CASSQDAGGPYEQYF. CDR3 DNA sequence: TGCGCCAGCAGCCAAGATGCCGGGGGACCGTACGAGCAGTACTTC.

This clonotype occurred a few times. The chain joins TRBV28 to TRBJ2-1; TRBD1 might be the D (6 bases). CDR1 MDHEN and CDR2 SYDVKM come from the germline V gene. The CDR3 runs 14 residues. V shed 6 bases and J shed 2 bases, with 11 bases lying between them. CDR3 region: CASRQGLAYNEQFF. DNA for the CDR3: TGTGCCAGCAGACAGGGCCTGGCCTACAATGAGCAGTTCTTC.

In this sample, this clonotype turned up a few times. The V and J genes are TRBV19 and TRBJ1-2; D may be TRBD1 (6 bases). The CDR3 length is 14 residues. The germline V gene has CDR1 LNHDA and CDR2 SQIVND (reference sequence). Trimming removed 9 bases at V and 1 base at J, with 15 bases between. CDR3 sequence: CASRGAGDNYGYTF. The CDR3 nucleotides read TGTGCCAGCCGGGGAGCAGGGGATAACTATGGCTACACCTTC.

This clonotype has a handful of counts. This chain connects TRBV2 to TRBJ2-2, with 7 bases fitting TRBD1. CDR1 is SNHLY and CDR2 is FYNNEI in the germline V gene. Trimming at V came to 5 bases and at J to 4 bases, leaving 4 bases not matched to a gene. The CDR3 sequence is 14 residues long. CDR3 sequence (DNA): TGTGCCAGCAGTAGCCGACAGGGCACCGGGGAGCTGTTTTTT. Amino acid sequence: CASSSRQGTGELFF.

This clonotype came up many times. The V call is TRBV20-1, the J call TRBJ2-7; weak D call: TRBD1 (6 bases). With 6 bases removed from V and 6 bases from J, the gap between germline ends came to 15 bases. CDR3 length equals 12 residues. The germline CDR1 and CDR2 sequences are DFQATT and SNEGSKA (reference sequence). The CDR3 sequence: CSARTGRLEQYF. In DNA form, the CDR3 reads TGCAGTGCCCGCACAGGGAGACTCGAGCAGTACTTC.